This TCR beta chain is from a study of blood T cell repertoires in COVID-19. Study at large: Spain, Italy and the United States supplied samples that represented acute and convalescent COVID-19. Nucleic acid was either cDNA or gDNA, and it came from T cells, B-cell-depleted T cells, or PBMCs.

CDR3 length equals 14 residues. The germline V gene encodes CDR1 SQVTM and CDR2 ANQGSEA. The J segment lost 2 bases and the V segment lost 6 bases, leaving 7 bases of the junction unmatched. Sequenced by immunoSEQ multiplex PCR; TCRdb stores in-frame clones only, minus some. The data contain about 230,000 clones, around 83% of them singletons. The J gene is TRBJ1-2, the V gene TRBV29-1, with 9 bases aligning to TRBD1. This TCR was sampled from a man aged 40-49 years who had recovered from COVID-19. Source material: peripheral blood. CDR3 protein: CSVLPQGANYGYTF. CDR3 nucleotide sequence: TGCAGCGTCCTTCCACAGGGGGCGAACTATGGCTACACCTTC.